Presented here are 18 T cell receptor beta chains from one specimen sequenced in a study of cytomegalovirus exposure and HLA in healthy donors. The PCR ran on 60 Vbeta and 13 Jbeta primers. The method was immunoSEQ multiplex PCR; TCRdb's version includes in-frame clones alone and lacks a portion of them. The sample lists over 150,000 clones, 65% to 90% occurring once. The specimen sequenced was PBMCs. Receptors were obtained from a girl aged 2-10 years in good health and CMV-seropositive.

CDR3 sequence: CASSLGRGANEQYF. For the CDR3, the DNA is TGTGCCAGCAGTTTAGGCAGGGGCGCGAACGAGCAGTACTTC. V is TRBV27 and J is TRBJ2-7; D is perhaps TRBD1 (6 bases). This CDR3 has 14 residues. V was shortened by 2 bases and J by 5 bases, with 13 bases between the two germline ends. The germline V gene encodes CDR1 MNHEY and CDR2 SMNVEV (reference sequence).

The J gene is TRBJ2-3, the V gene TRBV28; TRBD1 matches 7 bases. The CDR3 extends over 16 amino acids. Germline-derived CDR1 and CDR2 are MDHEN and SYDVKM. Losses at the gene ends were 6 bases for V and 5 bases for J; bases not matched to a gene: 14. The CDR3 spells CASRTGPFSQIDTQYF. The CDR3 DNA reads TGTGCCAGCAGGACAGGGCCCTTTTCCCAGATAGATACGCAGTATTTT.

The rearrangement links TRBV5-1 to TRBJ2-3; 10 bases are shared with TRBD2. Germline-derived CDR1 and CDR2 are SGHRS and YFSETQ. The V gene end was trimmed by 4 bases and the J gene end by 7 bases; junction bases not matched to a gene: 12. The CDR3 extends over 16 amino acids. In DNA, the CDR3 is TGCGCCAGCAGCCCAGGGTCTAGCGGGGGTCTCAATACGCAGTATTTT. This encodes CASSPGSSGGLNTQYF.

This clone was detected only once. The V call is TRBV5-5, the J call TRBJ2-2, with a possible D match to TRBD1 (6 bases). V gave up 4 bases and J gave up 4 bases, with 17 bases separating them. CDR1 SGHKS and CDR2 YYEKEE come from the germline V gene (reference sequence). CDR3 size: 16 residues. The CDR3 coding sequence is TGTGCCAGCAGCGACGCTAGGCAGGGGAGCACCGGGGAGCTGTTTTTT. Protein sequence: CASSDARQGSTGELFF.

This clone was seen only a few times. V usage is TRBV4-1 and J usage is TRBJ1-4, with unresolved D. V lost 2 bases to trimming and J lost 6 bases, with 7 bases between them. Germline V gives CDR1 MGHRA, CDR2 YSYEKL. The CDR3 is 13 amino acids. CDR3 nucleotide sequence: TGCGCCAGCAGCCAAAGACGGGATGAAAAACTGTTTTTT. Amino acid sequence: CASSQRRDEKLFF.

The chain joins TRBV19 to TRBJ2-7, with 11 bases lining up with TRBD1. CDR3 length: 17 amino acids. Germline loops: CDR1 LNHDA, CDR2 SQIVND (reference sequence). With 3 bases clipped from V and 0 bases from J, the junction kept 7 bases outside the gene matches. The CDR3 bases are TGTGCCAGTAGTATTATAGGACAGGGGGCGGCCTCCTACGAGCAGTACTTC. As protein: CASSIIGQGAASYEQYF.

CDR3 DNA sequence: TGTGCCAGCAGTTTACCAGGGGCAGGGGTGAATGAGCAGTTCTTC. Its protein is CASSLPGAGVNEQFF. The chain uses TRBV28 and TRBJ2-1, with D possibly matching TRBD1 (6 bases). V was cut by 2 bases and J by 7 bases, with 15 bases left in between. In germline, CDR1 is MDHEN, CDR2 SYDVKM. CDR3 length equals 15 residues.

This sequence joins TRBV30 and TRBJ1-4; a weak D match, TRBD1 (5 bases). Germline CDR1 GTSNPN, CDR2 SVGIG (reference sequence). Trimming cost V 1 base and J 8 bases, with 14 bases left between them. CDR3 length: 14 amino acids. CDR3 coding DNA: TGTGCCTGGAGTGCGACAGAGCTCGGGGAAAAACTGTTTTTT. As protein: CAWSATELGEKLFF.

The rearrangement uses TRBV19 and TRBJ2-7, with 12 nucleotides matching TRBD1. Germline V gives CDR1 LNHDA, CDR2 SQIVND (reference sequence). Trimming took 2 bases from V and 3 from J; bases not matched to a gene: 5. This CDR3 comprises 16 residues. This chain's CDR3 is CASSITGTGGSYEQYF. For the CDR3, the DNA is TGTGCCAGTAGTATAACCGGGACAGGGGGCAGCTACGAGCAGTACTTC.

This chain connects TRBV9 to TRBJ2-3; 8 nucleotides agree with TRBD2. Germline V gene lookup returns CDR1 SGDLS and CDR2 YYNGEE. V gave up 3 bases and J gave up 5 bases; unmatched junction bases: 11. This CDR3 has 16 residues. Written as DNA, the CDR3 is TGTGCCAGCAGCGCCGGGATCGGGGGGGCCAGAGATACGCAGTATTTT. Residues: CASSAGIGGARDTQYF.

V gene TRBV11-2 combines with J gene TRBJ1-6; no reliable D call. Trimming cost V 1 base and J 7 bases, with 11 bases left between them. CDR3 length: 15 residues. Germline V gene lookup returns CDR1 SGHAT and CDR2 FQNNGV. DNA of the CDR3: TGTGCCAGCAGCTTAGGTGGGAGGTTAAATTCACCCCTCCACTTT. As protein: CASSLGGRLNSPLHF.

This clone was observed a single time. The junction differs from germline at one of its ends, possibly a read error. This sequence joins TRBV7-9 and TRBJ1-1; TRBD1 aligns across 10 bases. CDR1 is SEHNR, CDR2 FQNEAQ, per germline (reference sequence). The CDR3 covers 18 residues. The CDR3 reads CSSSLVRQGAGGIPEAFF. The CDR3 DNA sequence: TGTTCCAGCAGCTTAGTTAGACAGGGGGCGGGTGGAATCCCTGAAGCTTTCTTT.

The chain couples TRBV5-6 to TRBJ1-2; 7 nucleotides line up with TRBD1. The V gene end was trimmed by 2 bases and the J gene end by 4 bases; junction bases not matched to a gene: 14. CDR3 length: 17 residues. Germline V gives CDR1 SGHDT, CDR2 YYEEEE. CDR3 residues: CASSLYFRDRPSYGYTF. As DNA, the CDR3 is TGTGCCAGCAGCTTATATTTCCGGGACAGACCCTCCTATGGCTACACCTTC. The entire variable domain, with the rest obtained from reference TRBV5-6 and TRBJ1-2, is as follows: DAGVTQSPTHLIKTRGQQVTLRCSPKSGHDTVSWYQQALGQGPQFIFQYYEEEERQRGNFPDRFSGHQFPNYSSELNVNALLLGDSALYLCASSLYFRDRPSYGYTFGSGTRLTVV.

This clone was seen just once. The rearrangement links TRBV4-1 to TRBJ2-7, with D possibly being TRBD1 (5 bases). The V gene lost 0 bases and the J gene lost 4 bases, with 10 bases spanning the gap. The CDR3 length is 14 residues. The germline CDR1 and CDR2 sequences are MGHRA and YSYEKL. CDR3 sequence: CASSQDPQGYEQYF. The CDR3, as DNA: TGCGCCAGCAGCCAAGACCCCCAGGGTTACGAGCAGTACTTC.

This clone was detected only a few times. The chain links TRBV27 to TRBJ1-1, with D unresolved. There are 17 residues in the CDR3. V was shortened by 0 bases and J by 0 bases, with 14 bases between the two germline ends. Per germline, CDR1 MNHEY and CDR2 SMNVEV (reference sequence). The CDR3 loop is CASSLSGDWRMNTEAFF. The CDR3 coding sequence is TGTGCCAGCAGTTTATCCGGGGATTGGAGGATGAACACTGAAGCTTTCTTT.

The gene calls are TRBV6-1 and TRBJ1-5; 8 bases agree with TRBD1. The junction had 4 bases not matched to a gene; V was cut back by 5 bases and J by 4 bases. The CDR3 contains 14 residues. Germline CDR1 and CDR2: MNHNS and SASEGT. The CDR3 region has the DNA TGTGCCAGCAGTCAGGGGGCGGGAAATCAGCCCCAGCATTTT. It encodes CASSQGAGNQPQHF.

This clone was picked up a small number of times. The conserved final phenylalanine or tryptophan is absent from the CDR3, which likely points to a read error. The limits of the CDR3 on the DNA are not certain, so only TCRdb's listed CDR3 is given. The chain combines TRBV6-6 with TRBJ1-1; the table's D call, TRBD1, was not checked against the DNA. With termini counted, the CDR3 has 9 amino acids. CDR1 MNHNY and CDR2 SVGAGI come from the germline V gene (reference sequence). The CDR3 is CASRPDRPI.

This sequence joins TRBV19 and TRBJ1-2; D unclear. CDR3 size: 12 residues. CDR1 LNHDA and CDR2 SQIVND come from the germline V gene (reference sequence). V was clipped by 5 bases and J by 7 bases, with 11 bases between them. The CDR3 DNA reads as TGTGCCAGTAGTCCTAGTCAGAGTGGCTACACCTTC. Residues: CASSPSQSGYTF.